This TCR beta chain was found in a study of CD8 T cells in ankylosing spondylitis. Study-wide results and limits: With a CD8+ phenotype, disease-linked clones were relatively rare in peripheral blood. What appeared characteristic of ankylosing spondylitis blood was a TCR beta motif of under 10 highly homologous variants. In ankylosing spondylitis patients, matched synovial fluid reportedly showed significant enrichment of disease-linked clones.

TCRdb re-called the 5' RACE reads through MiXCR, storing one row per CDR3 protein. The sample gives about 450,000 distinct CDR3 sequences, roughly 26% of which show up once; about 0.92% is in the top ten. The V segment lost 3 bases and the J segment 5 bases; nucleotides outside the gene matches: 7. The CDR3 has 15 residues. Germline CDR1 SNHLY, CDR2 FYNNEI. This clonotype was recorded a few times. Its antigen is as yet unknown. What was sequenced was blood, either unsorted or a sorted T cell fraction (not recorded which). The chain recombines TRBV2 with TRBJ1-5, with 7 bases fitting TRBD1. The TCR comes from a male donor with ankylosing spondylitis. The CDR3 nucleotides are TGTGCCAGCAGTGACGGGCAGGGGGTCGATCAGCCCCAGCATTTT. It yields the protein CASSDGQGVDQPQHF.